This TCR beta chain emerged from a study of blood T cell repertoires in COVID-19. Here immunoSEQ multiplex PCR was the method, and the copy in TCRdb shows in-frame clones only, minus some. The data hold some 43,000 clones, with around 80% observed a single time. The V and J ends lost 7 bases and 7 bases respectively, with 8 bases between them. The germline CDR1 and CDR2 sequences are MNHEY and SVGAGI. This CDR3 comprises 11 residues. The clonotype comes from a woman aged 60 to 75 with acute or convalescent COVID-19. The sample consisted of peripheral blood. This chain connects TRBV6-5 to TRBJ2-4, with D possibly being TRBD1 (6 bases). This CDR3 is CASTGANIQYF. The DNA of the CDR3 is TGTGCCAGCACAGGGGCGAACATTCAGTACTTC.